This T cell receptor (beta chain) was sequenced during a study of T cells in narcolepsy. Some clones are missing from TCRdb's copy, which holds only in-frame ones; the method was immunoSEQ multiplex PCR. The data show under 35,000 clones, 75% to 90% seen once. Germline V gives CDR1 SNHLY, CDR2 FYNNEI. The CDR3 length is 15 residues. V shed 5 bases and J shed 5 bases, with 18 bases lying between them. The receptor comes from a human donor with narcolepsy. This rearrangement joins TRBV2 to TRBJ2-5; tentatively, D is TRBD1 or TRBD2 (5 bases each). Material for sequencing was CD45RA- memory CD4+ T cells from PBMCs. The CDR3 loop is CASSPQPGSLETQYF. The CDR3 region has the DNA TGTGCCAGCAGTCCCCAACCAGGGAGTCTCGAGACCCAGTACTTC.